The next 9 T cell receptor beta chains were all read from a single sample in a study of beta chain features in type 1 diabetes. Study-wide results and limits: Type 1 diabetes patients had TCRB CDR3s that were shorter (moderately but significantly so) in all four CD4+ subsets.

These receptors have no known antigen. Expressed TCRB transcripts were sequenced because the entire RNA isolate underwent reverse transcription. Produced via immunoSEQ multiplex PCR; TCRdb's table is partial and in-frame only. The repertoire holds under 55,000 clones, 42% seen once, with approximately 1.4% in the top ten. The sample consisted of Tregs from blood. These receptors were obtained from a man in his thirties or forties with type 1 diabetes.

Here the CDR3 reads CSVVAGGAYNEQFF. For the CDR3, the DNA is TGCAGCGTTGTGGCGGGAGGGGCCTACAATGAGCAGTTCTTC. V is TRBV29-1 and J is TRBJ2-1; 9 positions match TRBD2. CDR1 is SQVTM and CDR2 is ANQGSEA in the germline V gene. The CDR3 is 14 residues long. J was trimmed by 2 bases and V by 4 bases; bases with no gene match: 3.

The gene calls are TRBV18 and TRBJ2-2, with D perhaps matching TRBD1 (6 bases). Germline V gene sequence: CDR1 KGHSH, CDR2 LQKENI. This CDR3 is 16 amino acids long. V was shortened by 1 base and J by 1 base, with 10 bases between the two germline ends. CDR3 sequence (DNA): TGTGCCAGCTCACCACGGAACAGGGTGAACACCGGGGAGCTGTTTTTT. Translated, it gives CASSPRNRVNTGELFF.

This clone was seen more than once but under ten times. The gene calls are TRBV4-2 and TRBJ2-3; possibly TRBD2 for D (5 bases). Germline V gene data show CDR1 as LGHNA and CDR2 as YNFKEQ. V gave up 0 bases and J gave up 0 bases, with 13 bases separating them. The length of the CDR3 is 17 residues. In nucleotides, the CDR3 is TGTGCCAGCAGCCAAGATCGAGCGGCAGCCAGCACAGATACGCAGTATTTT. It yields the protein CASSQDRAAASTDTQYF.

The chain recombines TRBV7-2 with TRBJ1-2, with D perhaps matching TRBD1 (6 bases). The V end was cut by 3 bases, the J end by 6 bases, with 17 bases between. The germline CDR1 and CDR2 sequences are SGHTA and FQGNSA. This CDR3 is built from 15 residues. In DNA, the CDR3 is TGTGCCAGCAGCTTGGATATAGGGGGACACAATGGCTACACCTTC. This translates into CASSLDIGGHNGYTF.

This chain uses TRBV28 with TRBJ2-5, with D unclear. Germline CDR1 reads MDHEN; CDR2 reads SYDVKM. With 3 bases removed from V and 3 bases from J, the gap between germline ends came to 11 bases. The CDR3 runs 14 residues. Here the CDR3 reads CASSLVSAEETQYF. The CDR3 coding sequence is TGTGCCAGCAGTTTGGTGTCGGCGGAAGAGACCCAGTACTTC.

The chain recombines TRBV7-2 with TRBJ1-1, with 8 bases matching TRBD1. Trimming took 6 bases from V and 0 from J; bases not matched to a gene: 3. The CDR3 contains 14 residues. The germline gives CDR1 SGHTA, CDR2 FQGNSA. The DNA of the CDR3 is TGTGCCAGCAGAGACAGGGGCATGAACACTGAAGCTTTCTTT. Translating it yields CASRDRGMNTEAFF.

This clone was seen only a few times. The chain joins TRBV30 to TRBJ2-3, with a tentative D call TRBD1 (6 bases). Germline loops: CDR1 GTSNPN, CDR2 SVGIG (reference sequence). The CDR3 is 14 residues long. V lost 0 bases and J lost 1, with 8 bases in between. CDR3 amino acids: CAWSVTGGTDTQYF. DNA for the CDR3: TGTGCCTGGAGTGTGACAGGTGGCACAGATACGCAGTATTTT.

This chain uses TRBV7-8 with TRBJ2-7, with D perhaps matching TRBD1 (6 bases). Trimming removed 1 base from V and 2 bases from J, with 12 bases in between. The CDR3 contains 15 residues. Germline CDR1 SGHVS, CDR2 FQNEAQ. The CDR3 is CASSLEGQSTYEQYF. The CDR3 coding sequence is TGTGCCAGCAGCTTAGAGGGACAATCAACCTACGAGCAGTACTTC.

This sequence joins TRBV7-3 and TRBJ2-1, with D maybe TRBD1 (6 bases). CDR3 length equals 14 residues. The germline V gene encodes CDR1 SGHTA and CDR2 FQGTGA. The V end was cut by 1 base, the J end by 13 bases, with 17 bases between. CDR3 DNA sequence: TGTGCCAGCAGCTTAATCCCCCAGGGGCGCCCCCAGTTCTTC. Protein product: CASSLIPQGRPQFF.